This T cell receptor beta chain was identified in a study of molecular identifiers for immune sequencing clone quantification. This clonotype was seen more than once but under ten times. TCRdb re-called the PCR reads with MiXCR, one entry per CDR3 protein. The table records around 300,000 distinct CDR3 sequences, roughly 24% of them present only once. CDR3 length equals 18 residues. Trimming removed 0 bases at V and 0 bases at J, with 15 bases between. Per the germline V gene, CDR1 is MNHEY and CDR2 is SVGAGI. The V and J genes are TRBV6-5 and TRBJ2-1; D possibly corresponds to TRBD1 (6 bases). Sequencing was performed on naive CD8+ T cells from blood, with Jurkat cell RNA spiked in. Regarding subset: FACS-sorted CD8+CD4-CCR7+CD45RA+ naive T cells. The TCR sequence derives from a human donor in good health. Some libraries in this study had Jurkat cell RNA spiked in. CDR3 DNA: TGTGCCAGCAGTTACTCGAGCCTTACAGGGAGCTCCTACAATGAGCAGTTCTTC. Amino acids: CASSYSSLTGSSYNEQFF.